This TCR beta chain stems from a study of T cell changes during pregnancy in multiple sclerosis. TCRdb's copy holds only in-frame clones and misses some; the assay was immunoSEQ multiplex PCR. Found here are tens of thousands of clones, approximately 92% of them singletons; the top ten hold over 1%. CDR1 is SSHAT, CDR2 FNYEAQ, per germline (reference sequence). CDR3 length equals 14 residues. V dropped 3 bases and J dropped 9; count of bases not matched to a gene: 7. V usage is TRBV7-7 and J usage is TRBJ2-1, with TRBD2 matching 8 bases. Sequencing used peripheral blood, obtained after pregnancy. The clonotype was recovered from a female donor in good health, enrolled as a control in a pregnancy study. CDR3 bases: TGTGCCAGCAGCTTTGCGGGGGGTGACTCTGAGCAGTTCTTC. This codes for CASSFAGGDSEQFF. The variable domain in full, with the rest retrieved from reference TRBV7-7 and TRBJ2-1, is GAGVSQSPRYKVTKRGQDVTLRCDPISSHATLYWYQQALGQGPEFLTYFNYEAQPDKSGLPSDRFSAERPEGSISTLTIQRTEQRDSAMYRCASSFAGGDSEQFFGPGTRLTVL.